This paragraph covers one T cell receptor (beta chain) sequence. What it recognizes is unknown. Its ends do not fully match the called genes, so a read error is possible. This entry belongs to a study of cytomegalovirus exposure and HLA in healthy donors. General study points: Certain indistinguishable V segments, among them TRBV6-2 and TRBV6-3, were excluded. V- and J-gene trimming in TCR beta was tied to a missense DCLRE1C variant by an analysis performed later.

The CDR3 is made up of 18 amino acids. Germline assignment: CDR1 SGHAT and CDR2 FQNNGV. A multiplex PCR was run with 60 Vbeta primers and 13 Jbeta primers. Libraries were prepared by immunoSEQ multiplex PCR; TCRdb keeps only in-frame clonotypes and omits some of them. The sample holds some 160,000 clones, under 80% seen once. The J gene is TRBJ2-6, the V gene TRBV11-2; D might be TRBD1 (7 bases). The receptor was derived from a woman aged 25 to 39 in good health and CMV-seronegative. The sequenced sample was PBMCs. The chain's CDR3 is CASSLGPRGPRGANGLTF. In nucleotides, the CDR3 is TGTGCCAGCAGCTTAGGCCCCAGGGGCCCCAGGGGGGCCAACGGCCTGACTTTC. The complete variable domain, with remaining parts taken from reference TRBV11-2 and TRBJ2-6, reads EAGVAQSPRYKIIEKRQSVAFWCNPISGHATLYWYQQILGQGPKLLIQFQNNGVVDDSQLPKDRFSAERLKGVDSTLKIQPAKLEDSAVYLCASSLGPRGPRGANGLTFGAGSRLTVL.